These 2 T cell receptor beta chains share one sample of origin, sequenced in a study of T cells in Graves' hyperthyroidism and ophthalmopathy (dated by TCRdb to between 2018 and 2021). Library preparation was by multiplex PCR. Sequencing took place on an Illumina HiSeq 2000. Amplification of TCR beta CDR3 regions was carried out from RNA transcripts. A first-round RT-PCR of the TCR CDR3 used the HTBI primer set with the Qiagen OneStep RT-PCR kit. The public reads were run again by TCRdb, first through fastp at Q25 and then through MiXCR, and only productive beta chains were kept. Each CDR3 protein gets just one entry, which takes the most common genes and DNA from the rows behind it. The sample data list about 560,000 distinct CDR3 sequences, and 14% of these were observed just once. The leading ten clones occupy approximately 15% of the sample. What was sequenced was blood. Every receptor here comes from a middle-aged woman with Graves' hyperthyroidism.

This clonotype was counted at least ten times. The chain is built from TRBV7-9 and TRBJ2-1; no clear D. CDR3 length equals 15 residues. Germline V CDR1 and CDR2: SEHNR, FQNEAQ (reference sequence). V was pared by 5 bases and J by 0 bases, with 11 bases between. Here the CDR3 DNA reads TGTGCCAGCAGCACCGCATTGAGCTCCTACAATGAGCAGTTCTTC. This translates into CASSTALSSYNEQFF.

This clonotype was seen at least ten times. The chain employs TRBV30 and TRBJ1-6, with D possibly matching TRBD1 (6 bases). Trimming took off 1 base at V and 5 bases at J, with 12 bases between the two ends. The CDR3 sequence is 15 residues long. From germline, CDR1 is GTSNPN and CDR2 SVGIG (reference sequence). The CDR3 sequence: CAWSGHRVDNSPLHF. The CDR3 nucleotides read TGTGCCTGGAGTGGCCACAGGGTGGATAATTCACCCCTCCACTTT.